A single T cell receptor beta chain is shown here with its context. As processed by the authors: How many nucleated cells were present was estimated from reference gene primer amplification. Profiled with immunoSEQ multiplex PCR; TCRdb holds only in-frame clones, not every one. That table supplies the V and J calls and clone size; D and trimming were determined from the DNA. In the table there are 200,000 to 250,000 clones, just over 85% of which are singletons. This sample is drawn from a study of blood T cell repertoires in COVID-19. Study-wide background: Some COVID-19 samples were acute and others convalescent; all came from the United States, Italy and Spain. PBMCs, B-cell-depleted T cells, or T cells provided the cDNA or gDNA that made up the material.

The CDR3 runs to 17 residues. This receptor was taken from a man aged 50 or older with acute or convalescent COVID-19. The V call is TRBV21-1, the J call TRBJ1-4; the table's TRBD1 call for D was not verified on the DNA. TRBV21-1 is marked as a pseudogene. Sequencing was done on a sample of peripheral blood. The CDR3 DNA follows: TGTGCCAGCAGCAAAACACGTTCCCGACAGGGACCTGGAAAACTGTTTTTT. Translation: CASSKTRSRQGPGKLFF.